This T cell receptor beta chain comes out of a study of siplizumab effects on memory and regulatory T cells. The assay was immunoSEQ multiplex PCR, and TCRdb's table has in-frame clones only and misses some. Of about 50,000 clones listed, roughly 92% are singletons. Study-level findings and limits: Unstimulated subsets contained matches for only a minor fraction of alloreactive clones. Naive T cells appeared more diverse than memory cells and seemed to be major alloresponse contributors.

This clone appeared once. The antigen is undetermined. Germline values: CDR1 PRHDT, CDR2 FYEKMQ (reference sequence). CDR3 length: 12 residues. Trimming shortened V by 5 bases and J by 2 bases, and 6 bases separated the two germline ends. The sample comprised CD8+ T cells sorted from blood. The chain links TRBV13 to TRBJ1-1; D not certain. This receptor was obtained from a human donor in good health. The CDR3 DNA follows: TGTGCCAGCAGCCTTACTAACACTGAAGCTTTCTTT. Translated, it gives CASSLTNTEAFF.